A single sample gave rise to the 24 T cell receptor beta chains below, sequenced in a study of T cell repertoires in cytomegalovirus infection. TCRdb re-derived calls from the reads in MiXCR, one entry per CDR3 protein. The sample lists roughly 760,000 distinct CDR3 sequences, 35% to 40% occurring once. The sample was PBMCs. These receptor sequences come from a human donor in good health (CMV status not recorded). Some clones in this sample may be carry-over from other donors' samples.

This clonotype was seen a handful of times. The V gene is TRBV6-1, the J gene TRBJ2-2, with D possibly being TRBD1 (5 bases). Trimming removed 8 bases at V and 10 bases at J, with 11 bases between. CDR3 size: 11 residues. Per germline, CDR1 MNHNS and CDR2 SASEGT. Here the CDR3 reads CASGHPEELFF. As DNA, the CDR3 is TGTGCCAGCGGACACCCCGAGGAGCTGTTTTTT.

This clonotype was seen ten or more times. One junction end does not reproduce the germline sequence, and a read error may be involved. V gene TRBV7-2 combines with J gene TRBJ1-1; D is unresolved. The CDR3 sequence is 11 residues long. CDR1 and CDR2 (germline): SGHTA, FQGNSA. CDR3 sequence: CASSPLTEAFF. The CDR3 DNA reads TGTGCTAGCAGCCCATTGACTGAAGCTTTCTTT.

This clonotype appeared a few times. The V call is TRBV7-6, the J call TRBJ2-7, with 7 bases fitting TRBD1. V was clipped by 5 bases and J by 6 bases; unmatched bases: 13. The CDR3 has 15 residues. Looked up from germline, CDR1 is SGHVS and CDR2 is FNYEAQ. CDR3 nucleotide sequence: TGTGCCAGCAGCCCCCGACAGGGAAGCCCCGGCGAGCAGTACTTC. Amino acids: CASSPRQGSPGEQYF. Full variable domain (rest looked up from reference TRBV7-6 and TRBJ2-7): GAGVSQSPRYKVTKRGQDVALRCDPISGHVSLYWYRQALGQGPEFLTYFNYEAQQDKSGLPNDRFSAERPEGSISTLTIQRTEQRDSAMYRCASSPRQGSPGEQYFGPGTRLTVT.

CDR3 region: CASSVGTGWDEKLFF. CDR3 in DNA: TGTGCCAGCAGCGTAGGTACAGGGTGGGATGAAAAACTGTTTTTT. This chain connects TRBV7-2 to TRBJ1-4; D might be TRBD1 (6 bases). Trimming took 5 bases from V and 6 from J, leaving 16 bases between them. This CDR3 is built from 15 residues. CDR1 and CDR2 (germline): SGHTA, FQGNSA.

This clonotype showed up just a few times. The gene calls are TRBV7-2 and TRBJ2-3; 14 bases align to TRBD2. CDR1 and CDR2 (germline): SGHTA, FQGNSA. V shed 0 bases and J 4 bases; nucleotides not matched to a gene: 3. This CDR3 region has 17 residues. The CDR3 DNA reads TGTGCCAGCAGCTTAGCTGGACTAGCGGGAGGCCCAGATACGCAGTATTTT. Its translation: CASSLAGLAGGPDTQYF.

This rearrangement joins TRBV14 to TRBJ1-6; D remains unclear. The CDR3 runs to 17 residues. Germline values: CDR1 SGHDN, CDR2 FVKESK. V lost 1 base and J lost 0, with 10 bases in between. This CDR3 reads CASSQGTASSYNSPLHF. Written as DNA, the CDR3 is TGTGCCAGCAGCCAAGGGACGGCGAGCTCCTATAATTCACCCCTCCACTTT. Using reference TRBV14 and TRBJ1-6 for the parts outside the CDR3, the full variable domain is EAGVTQFPSHSVIEKGQTVTLRCDPISGHDNLYWYRRVMGKEIKFLLHFVKESKQDESGMPNNRFLAERTGGTYSTLKVQPAELEDSGVYFCASSQGTASSYNSPLHFGNGTRLTVT.

The chain couples TRBV27 to TRBJ2-5; D is perhaps TRBD2 (6 bases). The V gene lost 4 bases and the J gene lost 4 bases, with 19 bases spanning the gap. The length of the CDR3 is 16 residues. Germline V lookup: CDR1 MNHEY, CDR2 SMNVEV (reference sequence). CDR3 sequence (DNA): TGTGCCAGCAGTTGGGTTCCGGGAGAGGGGCCAGAGACCCAGTACTTC. It translates to CASSWVPGEGPETQYF.

The chain carries TRBV7-6 and TRBJ2-1, with no clear D. V lost 1 base to trimming and J lost 7 bases, with 14 bases between them. CDR1 is SGHVS and CDR2 is FNYEAQ in the germline V gene. The CDR3 loop spans 15 amino acids. CDR3 sequence (DNA): TGTGCCAGCAGCTTAGGCTCAGCAGTCGGGAATGAGCAGTTCTTC. Its protein is CASSLGSAVGNEQFF.

This clonotype was observed many times. The chain recombines TRBV7-9 with TRBJ1-2; 8 bases map to TRBD1. V dropped 5 bases and J dropped 4; count of bases not matched to a gene: 12. There are 16 residues in the CDR3. The germline V gene has CDR1 SEHNR and CDR2 FQNEAQ (reference sequence). The CDR3 loop reads CASSDLTGVLFYGYTF. In nucleotides, the CDR3 is TGTGCCAGCAGCGACCTGACAGGGGTCCTGTTCTATGGCTACACCTTC.

This clonotype has ten or more counts. J is TRBJ1-5 and V is TRBV7-2, with D maybe TRBD1 (6 bases). With 1 base removed from V and 7 bases from J, the gap between germline ends came to 14 bases. The CDR3 length is 15 residues. CDR1 and CDR2 (germline): SGHTA, FQGNSA. The CDR3 DNA is TGTGCCAGCAGCTTAGTTAGGGGGGGGCGGCAGCCCCAGCATTTT. Encoded protein: CASSLVRGGRQPQHF. The full variable domain, in which reference TRBV7-2 and TRBJ1-5 provide the parts outside the CDR3, is GAGVSQSPSNKVTEKGKDVELRCDPISGHTALYWYRQSLGQGLEFLIYFQGNSAPDKSGLPSDRFSAERTGGSVSTLTIQRTQQEDSAVYLCASSLVRGGRQPQHFGDGTRLSIL.

In its sample, this clonotype was seen a few times. The chain couples TRBV28 to TRBJ2-2; D not certain. Germline V lookup: CDR1 MDHEN, CDR2 SYDVKM. This CDR3 region has 14 residues. Trimming cost V 6 bases and J 4 bases, with 12 bases left between them. The CDR3 DNA follows: TGTGCCAGCAGCGCCCCCCGCACCACCGGGGAGCTGTTTTTT. It is translated as CASSAPRTTGELFF. The full variable domain, with the rest looked up from reference TRBV28 and TRBJ2-2, is DVKVTQSSRYLVKRTGEKVFLECVQDMDHENMFWYRQDPGLGLRLIYFSYDVKMKEKGDIPEGYSVSREKKERFSLILESASTNQTSMYLCASSAPRTTGELFFGEGSRLTVL.

The chain has TRBV10-3 and TRBJ1-5; D perhaps matches TRBD1 (5 bases). Germline V gene sequence: CDR1 ENHRY, CDR2 SYGVKD. The length of the CDR3 is 11 residues. Trimming removed 6 bases at V and 5 bases at J, with 5 bases between. In nucleotides, the CDR3 is TGTGCCATCAGGGGGGATCAGCCCCAGCATTTT. Amino acids: CAIRGDQPQHF.

This clonotype occurred a few times. This rearrangement joins TRBV7-9 to TRBJ1-2; 7 bases match TRBD1. Germline assignment: CDR1 SEHNR and CDR2 FQNEAQ (reference sequence). Unmatched junction bases numbered 7, after V lost 4 bases and J lost 2 bases. The CDR3 is 15 amino acids. CDR3 nucleotide sequence: TGTGCCAGCAGCTCGTTGGCGGGACAGAACTATGGCTACACCTTC. This gives the protein CASSSLAGQNYGYTF. The variable domain in full, completed from reference TRBV7-9 and TRBJ1-2, reads DTGVSQNPRHKITKRGQNVTFRCDPISEHNRLYWYRQTLGQGPEFLTYFQNEAQLEKSRLLSDRFSAERPKGSFSTLEIQRTEQGDSAMYLCASSSLAGQNYGYTFGSGTRLTVV.

J is TRBJ2-3 and V is TRBV24-1, with a possible D match to TRBD2 (7 bases). There are 17 residues in the CDR3. The V gene lost 0 bases and the J gene lost 3 bases, with 15 bases spanning the gap. CDR1 KGHDR and CDR2 SFDVKD come from the germline V gene. CDR3 region: CATSDLPGRGATDTQYF. CDR3 nucleotide sequence: TGTGCCACCAGTGATTTGCCGGGACGGGGGGCAACAGATACGCAGTATTTT.

The chain joins TRBV4-1 to TRBJ1-1; 10 bases are shared with TRBD1. This CDR3 is built from 19 residues. V dropped 2 bases and J dropped 0; count of bases not matched to a gene: 12. Looked up from germline, CDR1 is MGHRA and CDR2 is YSYEKL. CDR3 in amino acids: CASSQLAVRTGGMNTEAFF. In DNA form, the CDR3 reads TGCGCCAGCAGCCAACTCGCAGTTAGGACAGGGGGGATGAACACTGAAGCTTTCTTT.

The sample holds a few counts of this clonotype. This sequence joins TRBV28 and TRBJ1-3; D gene uncertain. The germline V gene encodes CDR1 MDHEN and CDR2 SYDVKM. This CDR3 contains 14 residues. Trimming stripped 7 bases from V and 2 bases from J, with 12 bases between. The CDR3 is CASNEGLAGNTIYF. The CDR3, as DNA: TGTGCCAGCAACGAGGGTTTGGCTGGAAACACCATATATTTT. Full variable domain (outside the CDR3, taken from reference TRBV28 and TRBJ1-3): DVKVTQSSRYLVKRTGEKVFLECVQDMDHENMFWYRQDPGLGLRLIYFSYDVKMKEKGDIPEGYSVSREKKERFSLILESASTNQTSMYLCASNEGLAGNTIYFGEGSWLTVV.

V usage is TRBV12-3 or TRBV12-4 and J usage is TRBJ1-6, with a possible D match to TRBD1 (5 bases). The CDR3 covers 21 residues. Trimming shortened V by 5 bases and J by 0 bases, and 26 bases separated the two germline ends. CDR3 region: CASSVFPGLGQTSSYNSPLHF. DNA for the CDR3: TGTGCCAGCAGTGTATTCCCAGGGCTGGGGCAGACAAGCTCCTATAATTCACCCCTCCACTTT.

The CDR3 protein is CSVAGTASGTDTQYF. The CDR3 DNA sequence: TGCAGCGTTGCCGGGACAGCTAGCGGGACAGATACGCAGTATTTT. The genes are TRBV29-1 and TRBJ2-3; D might be TRBD2 (8 bases). V shed 4 bases and J shed 3 bases, with 17 bases lying between them. The CDR3 runs 15 residues. The germline gives CDR1 SQVTM, CDR2 ANQGSEA.

The chain recombines TRBV20-1 with TRBJ1-1; D is ambiguous. The CDR3 is 13 amino acids. Germline CDR1 DFQATT, CDR2 SNEGSKA (reference sequence). V dropped 0 bases and J dropped 4 bases, with 9 bases sitting between them. The CDR3 nucleotides read TGCAGTGCTAGAGATGGGTTTAGCACTGAAGCTTTCTTT. It translates to CSARDGFSTEAFF.

The chain links TRBV28 to TRBJ2-3, with 7 positions matching TRBD2. With 6 bases clipped from V and 5 bases from J, the junction kept 8 bases outside the gene matches. Germline V gene sequence: CDR1 MDHEN, CDR2 SYDVKM. The CDR3 sequence is 14 residues long. CDR3 in DNA: TGTGCCAGCAGCTCGAGGGGAGGGTTAGATACGCAGTATTTT. This sequence encodes CASSSRGGLDTQYF.

This clonotype was seen only a few times. This sequence joins TRBV28 and TRBJ1-1, with 9 bases fitting TRBD1. V lost 7 bases, J lost 4 bases, and 7 bases stayed unmatched. The germline gives CDR1 MDHEN, CDR2 SYDVKM. This CDR3 has 14 amino acids. CDR3 coding DNA: TGTGCCAGCAATACAGGGGGCCTAGGCACTGAAGCTTTCTTT. The encoded protein is CASNTGGLGTEAFF.

The sample holds a few counts of this clonotype. The chain has TRBV20-1 and TRBJ2-3; TRBD1 or TRBD2 may be the D gene (5 bases each). CDR1 and CDR2 from the germline V gene are DFQATT and SNEGSKA (reference sequence). V lost 6 bases and J 2 bases, leaving 18 bases between the germline ends. The CDR3 is 15 residues long. CDR3 loop: CSATDGATATDTQYF. The CDR3 region has the DNA TGCAGTGCAACCGACGGGGCAACTGCCACAGATACGCAGTATTTT.

About this clonotype itself: One end of the junction is discordant with germline, which a read error may explain. The chain combines TRBV7-8 with TRBJ2-3; weak D call: TRBD1 (6 bases). Germline values: CDR1 SGHVS, CDR2 FQNEAQ. This CDR3 spans 18 amino acids. DNA of the CDR3: TGTGCCAGCAGCTTAGACCGGAACTCCAGGGGAAGCACAGATAAGCAGTATTTT. This codes for CASSLDRNSRGSTDKQYF.

V usage is TRBV28 and J usage is TRBJ2-3; 15 bases are shared with TRBD2. Per germline, CDR1 MDHEN and CDR2 SYDVKM. Trimming cost V 6 bases and J 2 bases; bases outside gene matches: 18. This CDR3 spans 21 amino acids. In DNA form, the CDR3 reads TGTGCCAGCAGCCCTCCCGGACTAGCGGGAGGGCGTAGAACGATCACAGATACGCAGTATTTT. Translated: CASSPPGLAGGRRTITDTQYF.